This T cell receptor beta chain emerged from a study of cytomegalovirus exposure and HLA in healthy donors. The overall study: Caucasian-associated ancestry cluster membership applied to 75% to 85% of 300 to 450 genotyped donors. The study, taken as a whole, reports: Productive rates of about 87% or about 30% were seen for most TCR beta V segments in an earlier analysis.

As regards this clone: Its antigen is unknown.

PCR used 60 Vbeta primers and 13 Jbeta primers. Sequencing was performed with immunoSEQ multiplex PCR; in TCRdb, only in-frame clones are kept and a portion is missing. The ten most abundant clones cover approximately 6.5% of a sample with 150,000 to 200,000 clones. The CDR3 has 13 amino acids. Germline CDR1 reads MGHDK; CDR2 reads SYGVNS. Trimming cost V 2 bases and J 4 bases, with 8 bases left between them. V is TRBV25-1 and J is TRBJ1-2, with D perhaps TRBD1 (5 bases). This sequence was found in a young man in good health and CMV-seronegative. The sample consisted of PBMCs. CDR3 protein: CASSEGASYGYTF. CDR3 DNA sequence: TGTGCCAGCAGTGAAGGGGCCAGCTATGGCTACACCTTC.